The clone carrying this T cell receptor beta chain was seen a few times. No antigen is known for it. This entry comes from a study of T cell repertoires in cytomegalovirus infection. As for the study in general: HLA-B-restricted CMV epitopes that are well studied, plus recently identified HLA-C-restricted ones, were used by the study. Shared public TCR beta signatures pointed to both CMV infection and a matching HLA type. Points from the study as a whole: Carriers of CMV and the relevant HLA type were discriminated by public TCR beta frequency.

The CDR3 is 15 residues long. Germline loops: CDR1 SGHRS, CDR2 YFSETQ. V lost 1 base and J lost 9; bases outside the gene matches: 4. A single record per CDR3 protein comes from TCRdb applying MiXCR to the reads. The repertoire holds about 920,000 distinct CDR3 sequences, around 32% seen once, with roughly 13% in the top ten. V usage is TRBV5-1 and J usage is TRBJ1-6, with 10 positions matching TRBD1. The sequence came from a human donor in good health (CMV status not recorded). Some clones in this sample may be carry-over from other donors' samples. This specimen was cultured CD8+ T cells from PBMCs, taken from culture after CMV antigen stimulation. CDR3 amino acids: CASSLSRDRGSPLHF. The CDR3 region has the DNA TGCGCCAGCAGCTTGTCCCGGGACAGGGGTTCACCCCTCCACTTT.